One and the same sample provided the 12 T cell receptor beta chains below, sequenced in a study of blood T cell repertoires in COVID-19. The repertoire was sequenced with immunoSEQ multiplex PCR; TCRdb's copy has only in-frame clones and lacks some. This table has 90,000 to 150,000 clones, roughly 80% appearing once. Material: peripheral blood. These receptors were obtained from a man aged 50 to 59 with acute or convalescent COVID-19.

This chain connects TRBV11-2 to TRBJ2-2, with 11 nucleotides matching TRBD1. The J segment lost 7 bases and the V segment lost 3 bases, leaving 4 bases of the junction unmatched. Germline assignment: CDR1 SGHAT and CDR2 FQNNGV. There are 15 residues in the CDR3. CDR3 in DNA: TGTGCCAGCAGCTTCGGACAGGGGGCGATCGGGGAGCTGTTTTTT. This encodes CASSFGQGAIGELFF. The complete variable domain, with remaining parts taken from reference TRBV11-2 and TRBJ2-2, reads EAGVAQSPRYKIIEKRQSVAFWCNPISGHATLYWYQQILGQGPKLLIQFQNNGVVDDSQLPKDRFSAERLKGVDSTLKIQPAKLEDSAVYLCASSFGQGAIGELFFGEGSRLTVL.

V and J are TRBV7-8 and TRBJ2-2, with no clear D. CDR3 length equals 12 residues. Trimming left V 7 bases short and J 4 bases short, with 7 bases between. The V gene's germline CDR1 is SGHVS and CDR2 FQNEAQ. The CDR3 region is CASTESTGELFF. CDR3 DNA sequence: TGTGCCAGCACCGAGAGCACCGGGGAGCTGTTTTTT.

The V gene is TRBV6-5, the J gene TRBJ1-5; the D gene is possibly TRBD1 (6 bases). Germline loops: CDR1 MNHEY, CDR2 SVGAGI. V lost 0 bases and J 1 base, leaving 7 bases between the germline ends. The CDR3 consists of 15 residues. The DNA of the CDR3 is TGTGCCAGCAGTTACTCGACAGGAAGCAATCAGCCCCAGCATTTT. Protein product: CASSYSTGSNQPQHF.

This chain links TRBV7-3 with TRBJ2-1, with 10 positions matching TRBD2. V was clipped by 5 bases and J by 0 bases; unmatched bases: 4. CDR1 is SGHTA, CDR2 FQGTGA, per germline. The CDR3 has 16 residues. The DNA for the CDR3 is TGTGCCAGCAGCGAAAGCGGGGGGGCCTCCTACAATGAGCAGTTCTTC. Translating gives CASSESGGASYNEQFF.

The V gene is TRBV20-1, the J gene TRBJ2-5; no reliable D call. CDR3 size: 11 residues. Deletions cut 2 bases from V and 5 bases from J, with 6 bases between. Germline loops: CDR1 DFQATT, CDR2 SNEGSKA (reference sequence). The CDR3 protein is CSARHWETQYF. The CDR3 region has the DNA TGCAGTGCTAGACACTGGGAGACCCAGTACTTC.

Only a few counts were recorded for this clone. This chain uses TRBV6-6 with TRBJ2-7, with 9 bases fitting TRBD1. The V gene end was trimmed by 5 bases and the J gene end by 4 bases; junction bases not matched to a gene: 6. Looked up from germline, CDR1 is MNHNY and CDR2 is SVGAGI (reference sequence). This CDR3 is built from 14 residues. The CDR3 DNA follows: TGTGCCAGCAGTCCTGGACAGGGGAAGTACGAGCAGTACTTC. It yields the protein CASSPGQGKYEQYF.

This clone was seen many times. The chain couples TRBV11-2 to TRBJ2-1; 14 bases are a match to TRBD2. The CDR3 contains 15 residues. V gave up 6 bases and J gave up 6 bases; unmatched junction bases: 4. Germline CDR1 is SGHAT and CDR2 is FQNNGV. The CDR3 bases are TGTGCCAGCAGGACAGGACTAGCGGGGGGCAATGAGCAGTTCTTC. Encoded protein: CASRTGLAGGNEQFF.

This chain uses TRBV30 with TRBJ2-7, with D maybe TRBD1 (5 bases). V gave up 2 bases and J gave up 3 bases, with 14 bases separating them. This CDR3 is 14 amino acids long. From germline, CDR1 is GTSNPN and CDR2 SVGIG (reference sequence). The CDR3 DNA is TGTGCCTGGAGTCCCACGACAGATTTCTACGAGCAGTACTTC. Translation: CAWSPTTDFYEQYF.

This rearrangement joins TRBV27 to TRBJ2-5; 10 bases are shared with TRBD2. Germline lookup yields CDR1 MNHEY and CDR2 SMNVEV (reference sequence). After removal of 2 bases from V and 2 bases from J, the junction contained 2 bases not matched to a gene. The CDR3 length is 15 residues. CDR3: CASSLTAGGQETQYF. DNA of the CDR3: TGTGCCAGCAGTTTAACAGCGGGAGGGCAAGAGACCCAGTACTTC.

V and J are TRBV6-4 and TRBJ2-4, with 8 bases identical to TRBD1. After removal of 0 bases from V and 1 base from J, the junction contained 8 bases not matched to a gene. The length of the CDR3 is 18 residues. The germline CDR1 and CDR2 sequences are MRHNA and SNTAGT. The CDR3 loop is CASSDSSGRGLAKNIQYF. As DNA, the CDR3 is TGTGCCAGCAGTGACTCGAGTGGCAGGGGGCTCGCCAAAAACATTCAGTACTTC.

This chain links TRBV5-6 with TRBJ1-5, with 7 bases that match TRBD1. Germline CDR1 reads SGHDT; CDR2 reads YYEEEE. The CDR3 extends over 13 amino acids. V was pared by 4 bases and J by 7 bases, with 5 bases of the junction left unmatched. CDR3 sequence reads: CASSPDRKQPQHF. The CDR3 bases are TGTGCCAGCAGCCCGGACAGGAAACAGCCCCAGCATTTT.

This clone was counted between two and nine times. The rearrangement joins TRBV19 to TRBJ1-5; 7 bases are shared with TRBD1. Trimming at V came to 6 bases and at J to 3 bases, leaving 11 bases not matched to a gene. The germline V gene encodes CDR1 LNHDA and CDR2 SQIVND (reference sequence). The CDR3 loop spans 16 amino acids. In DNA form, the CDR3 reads TGTGCCAGTAGGGCATCAGGACAGGTCTTCAATCAGCCCCAGCATTTT. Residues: CASRASGQVFNQPQHF.